This T cell receptor (beta chain) appears in the sequencing data of a study of regulatory T cells in long-lasting Graves disease. About the study: Graves' cases, newly diagnosed, had used antithyroid drugs under 3 months. Study-wide findings and caveats: Repertoires from persistent disease leaned toward TRBV28, TRBJ1-2 and TRBJ2-5.

This clonotype was counted a few times. Its antigen is currently unknown. From germline, CDR1 is WSHSY and CDR2 SAAADI. V was pared by 1 base and J by 9 bases, with 12 bases of the junction left unmatched. The CDR3 has 16 amino acids. Arm-PCR with iRepertoire HTBI primers amplified the CDR3 regions for these TCR beta libraries. MiXCR, applied by TCRdb to the multiplex PCR reads, yields one record per CDR3 protein. The repertoire has around 400,000 distinct CDR3 sequences, around 16% of them found once; the top ten carry approximately 22%. Time point indicated: newly diagnosed GD, antithyroid drugs for less than 3 months. RNA extracted from PBMCs served as the sequencing template. Graves' disease diagnosis used American Thyroid Association guidelines.

This chain links TRBV10-2 with TRBJ2-7, with 10 bases lining up with TRBD2. The sequence derives from a female donor with Graves disease. The sample here was peripheral blood mononuclear cells (PBMCs), taken at new diagnosis, from a patient treated with antithyroid drugs. CDR3 coding DNA: TGCGCCAGCAGTGAGTTTATGAGCGGGAGGGTTAATGGGCAGTACTTC. It specifies CASSEFMSGRVNGQYF.